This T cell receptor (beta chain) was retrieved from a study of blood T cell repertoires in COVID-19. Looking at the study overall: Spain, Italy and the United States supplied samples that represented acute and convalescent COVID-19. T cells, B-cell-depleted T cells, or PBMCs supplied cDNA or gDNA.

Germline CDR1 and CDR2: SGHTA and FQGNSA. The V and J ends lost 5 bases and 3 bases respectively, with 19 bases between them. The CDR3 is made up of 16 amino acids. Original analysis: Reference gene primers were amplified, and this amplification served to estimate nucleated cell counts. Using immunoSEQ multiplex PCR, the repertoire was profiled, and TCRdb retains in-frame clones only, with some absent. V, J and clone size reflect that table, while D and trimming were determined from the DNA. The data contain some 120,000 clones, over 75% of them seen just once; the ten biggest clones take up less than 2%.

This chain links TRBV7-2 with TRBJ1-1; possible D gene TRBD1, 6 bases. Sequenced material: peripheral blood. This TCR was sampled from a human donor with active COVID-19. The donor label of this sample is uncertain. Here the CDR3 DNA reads TGTGCCAGCAGCGTAAAGGCACAGGGTCCTTACACTGAAGCTTTCTTT. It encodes CASSVKAQGPYTEAFF.